The 12 T cell receptor beta chains below all came from one sample that was sequenced in a study of T-cell memory formation after mild COVID-19. TCRdb reprocessed the 5' RACE reads via MiXCR and lists one record per CDR3 protein. The sample has 550,000 to 700,000 distinct CDR3 sequences; around 15% are singletons. Input material: PBMCs or a T cell subset sorted from them (not recorded which). Receptors originate from an adult woman who had mild COVID-19 (a few samples of this study predate the infection). Cell type and time point are not known.

This clonotype has only a few counts. J is TRBJ2-7 and V is TRBV10-3, with 7 bases matching TRBD1. Trimming took 10 bases from V and 0 from J; bases not matched to a gene: 9. Germline assignment: CDR1 ENHRY and CDR2 SYGVKD. This CDR3 comprises 14 residues. Here the CDR3 DNA reads TGTGCCACCGGGACAGTAGAATCCTCCTACGAGCAGTACTTC. The encoded protein is CATGTVESSYEQYF.

The chain joins TRBV27 to TRBJ2-7; D is undetermined. Germline V gene lookup returns CDR1 MNHEY and CDR2 SMNVEV (reference sequence). The CDR3 runs to 8 residues. In nucleotides, the CDR3 is TGTGCCGGGATGACCCGGCGGGTC. Amino acids: CAGMTRRV.

This clonotype was counted between two and nine times. Possible read error: a much larger clone is one base away. This sequence joins TRBV7-9 and TRBJ2-3; 7 bases fit TRBD2. The CDR3 sequence is 16 residues long. The trim removed 1 base at V and 2 bases at J, leaving 6 bases unmatched. CDR1 is SEHNR and CDR2 is FQNEAQ in the germline V gene (reference sequence). CDR3 DNA sequence: TGTGCCAGCAGCTTAGGCCGAGCGGGGCCCACAGATACGCAGTATTTT. This translates into CASSLGRAGPTDTQYF.

V gene TRBV7-8 combines with J gene TRBJ2-6; TRBD1 matches 7 bases. The CDR3 contains 18 residues. J lost 4 bases, V lost 5 bases, and 14 bases had no gene match. CDR1 and CDR2 from the germline V gene are SGHVS and FQNEAQ. The CDR3 is CASSANPGQILGANVLTF. CDR3 DNA: TGTGCCAGCAGCGCAAATCCGGGACAGATTTTGGGGGCCAACGTCCTGACTTTC.

This rearrangement joins TRBV5-1 to TRBJ2-7; 11 positions agree with TRBD1. V lost 3 bases to trimming and J lost 2 bases; unmatched junction nucleotides: 7. CDR1 SGHRS and CDR2 YFSETQ come from the germline V gene. The CDR3 has 16 residues. CDR3 DNA: TGCGCCAGCAGCTGGGACGGGACAGGGGGTCCCTACGAGCAGTACTTC. It translates to CASSWDGTGGPYEQYF. The whole variable domain, filled in from reference TRBV5-1 and TRBJ2-7, reads KAGVTQTPRYLIKTRGQQVTLSCSPISGHRSVSWYQQTPGQGLQFLFEYFSETQRNKGNFPGRFSGRQFSNSRSEMNVSTLELGDSALYLCASSWDGTGGPYEQYFGPGTRLTVT.

V is TRBV6-5 and J is TRBJ1-1, with D possibly TRBD1 on 5 matching bases. Germline V gene lookup returns CDR1 MNHEY and CDR2 SVGAGI. The CDR3 has 16 residues. V was cut by 4 bases and J by 1 base, with 16 bases left in between. CDR3 DNA sequence: TGTGCCAGCAGTTTGGGGCAGGGATGGGGGAACACTGAAGCTTTCTTT. Encoded protein: CASSLGQGWGNTEAFF.

V and J are TRBV6-5 and TRBJ1-1; D is unresolved. Germline CDR1 reads MNHEY; CDR2 reads SVGAGI. This CDR3 has 15 residues. V lost 4 bases, J lost 1 base, and 13 bases lay in between. The CDR3 DNA sequence: TGTGCCAGCAGTTCCCCAGCGGCGGGGAACACTGAAGCTTTCTTT. Residues: CASSSPAAGNTEAFF.

The J gene is TRBJ2-5, the V gene TRBV12-3 or TRBV12-4; TRBD1 or TRBD2 may be the D gene (5 bases each). The CDR3 is 15 residues long. V shed 3 bases and J shed 0 bases, with 11 bases lying between them. The CDR3 loop reads CASSFVGAYQETQYF. CDR3 nucleotide sequence: TGTGCCAGCAGTTTTGTCGGGGCCTACCAAGAGACCCAGTACTTC.

This clonotype was seen repeatedly, ten times or more. The chain links TRBV7-9 to TRBJ2-3; maybe TRBD1 (6 bases). The CDR3 totals 16 residues. Trimming left V 0 bases short and J 4 bases short, with 14 bases between. Germline-derived CDR1 and CDR2 are SEHNR and FQNEAQ (reference sequence). The CDR3 bases are TGTGCCAGCAGCTTAGCGCGCGCCAGGGGCGCAGATACGCAGTATTTT. Its translation: CASSLARARGADTQYF. The full variable domain, its missing parts supplied by reference TRBV7-9 and TRBJ2-3, is DTGVSQNPRHKITKRGQNVTFRCDPISEHNRLYWYRQTLGQGPEFLTYFQNEAQLEKSRLLSDRFSAERPKGSFSTLEIQRTEQGDSAMYLCASSLARARGADTQYFGPGTRLTVL.

There are a few counts of this clonotype. The rearrangement links TRBV12-3 or TRBV12-4 to TRBJ2-5; D is possibly TRBD1 (5 bases). The CDR3 has 14 amino acids. Deletions cut 3 bases from V and 1 base from J, with 9 bases between. The CDR3 here is CASSLSQGQETQYF. The CDR3 coding sequence is TGTGCCAGCAGTTTGTCGCAGGGCCAAGAGACCCAGTACTTC.

The sample holds many counts of this clonotype. This CDR3 reads CASSLVEGSSYEQYF. As DNA, the CDR3 is TGTGCCAGCAGCTTAGTCGAGGGGAGCTCCTACGAGCAGTACTTC. The chain combines TRBV13 with TRBJ2-7; D possibly matches TRBD1 or TRBD2 (5 bases each). V lost 1 base and J 0 bases, leaving 10 bases between the germline ends. Germline values: CDR1 PRHDT, CDR2 FYEKMQ (reference sequence). This CDR3 contains 15 residues.

This chain connects TRBV9 to TRBJ1-1; D is ambiguous. CDR1 and CDR2 (germline): SGDLS, YYNGEE. CDR3 size: 16 residues. Trimming cost V 4 bases and J 0 bases, with 16 bases left between them. The CDR3 protein is CASSPRVQNMNTEAFF. The CDR3 region has the DNA TGTGCCAGCAGCCCGAGGGTTCAGAACATGAACACTGAAGCTTTCTTT.